The rows below give T cell receptor beta chains drawn from one sample of a study of T cells in Graves' hyperthyroidism and ophthalmopathy. TCRdb re-derived calls from the multiplex PCR reads in MiXCR, one entry per CDR3 protein. The sample shows about 350,000 distinct CDR3 sequences, 15% to 20% of them seen only once. The sample was blood. The source is a woman in her 40s with Graves' ophthalmopathy. CDR3s include the opening cysteine and the closing phenylalanine or tryptophan. The D gene is left open where the match is weak. Not all rows give a size; the values are once, few, many and, for expanded clones, a class.

CDR3aa: CASSIRDSEAFF
CDR3nt: TGTGCCAGCAGTATCCGGGACAGTGAAGCTTTCTTT
d_gene: TRBD1
abundance: NA
v_gene: TRBV12-3/TRBV12-4
j_gene: TRBJ1-1

CDR3aa: CASSVGQGDEAFF
CDR3nt: TGTGCCAGCAGCGTCGGACAGGGGGATGAAGCTTTCTTT
d_gene: TRBD1
abundance: many
v_gene: TRBV9
j_gene: TRBJ1-1

CDR3aa: CASSEQGSGANVLTF
CDR3nt: TGTGCCAGCAGTGAACAGGGGTCTGGGGCCAACGTCCTGACTTTC
d_gene: NA
abundance: many
v_gene: TRBV6-1
j_gene: TRBJ2-6

CDR3aa: CASSLPGQRNSPLHF
CDR3nt: TGTGCCAGCAGTTTACCGGGACAGAGAAATTCACCCCTCCACTTT
d_gene: TRBD1
abundance: many
v_gene: TRBV28
j_gene: TRBJ1-6

CDR3aa: CASSRSSPLGGGDEQYF
CDR3nt: TGTGCCAGCTCACGATCCTCGCCTCTGGGAGGTGGAGACGAGCAGTACTTC
d_gene: NA
abundance: many
v_gene: TRBV18
j_gene: TRBJ2-7

CDR3aa: CASRYPGQTSYEQYF
CDR3nt: TGTGCCAGCAGGTACCCGGGACAAACCTCCTACGAGCAGTACTTC
d_gene: NA
abundance: NA
v_gene: TRBV2
j_gene: TRBJ2-7

CDR3aa: CASSPLAHQGTGELFF
CDR3nt: TGTGCCAGCAGTCCATTGGCCCATCAAGGTACCGGGGAGCTGTTTTTT
d_gene: NA
abundance: many
v_gene: TRBV12-3/TRBV12-4
j_gene: TRBJ2-2

CDR3aa: CASSESVLAGGDETDTQYF
CDR3nt: TGCGCCAGCAGTGAGTCGGTCCTAGCGGGAGGGGATGAAACAGATACGCAGTATTTT
d_gene: TRBD2
abundance: many
v_gene: TRBV10-1
j_gene: TRBJ2-3

CDR3aa: CSVAGGAGAAYEQYF
CDR3nt: TGCAGCGTTGCTGGCGGTGCAGGGGCGGCATACGAGCAGTACTTC
d_gene: NA
abundance: many
v_gene: TRBV29-1
j_gene: TRBJ2-7

CDR3aa: CASRSQGGQPQHF
CDR3nt: TGTGCCAGCAGGAGTCAGGGGGGCCAGCCCCAGCATTTT
d_gene: TRBD1
abundance: once
v_gene: TRBV12-3/TRBV12-4
j_gene: TRBJ1-5

CDR3aa: CASTPAGVRAEQYF
CDR3nt: TGTGCCAGCACCCCCGCGGGAGTTAGGGCCGAGCAGTACTTC
d_gene: TRBD2
abundance: many
v_gene: TRBV27
j_gene: TRBJ2-7

CDR3aa: CASSLGLGYNTEAFF
CDR3nt: TGTGCCAGCAGTTTAGGGTTAGGATATAACACTGAAGCTTTCTTT
d_gene: NA
abundance: many
v_gene: TRBV12-3/TRBV12-4
j_gene: TRBJ1-1

CDR3aa: CASSLVRNTEAFF
CDR3nt: TGTGCCAGCAGCTTAGTTCGGAACACTGAAGCTTTCTTT
d_gene: NA
abundance: many
v_gene: TRBV7-9
j_gene: TRBJ1-1

CDR3aa: CSAEHHQETQYF
CDR3nt: TGCAGTGCGGAACACCACCAAGAGACCCAGTACTTC
d_gene: NA
abundance: many
v_gene: TRBV20-1
j_gene: TRBJ2-5

CDR3aa: CASSQGQPNQPQHF
CDR3nt: TGTGCCAGCAGCCAAGGACAGCCCAATCAGCCCCAGCATTTT
d_gene: NA
abundance: NA
v_gene: TRBV7-9
j_gene: TRBJ1-5

CDR3aa: CASSQVQGTGELFF
CDR3nt: TGTGCCAGCAGCCAAGTTCAGGGTACCGGGGAGCTGTTTTTT
d_gene: NA
abundance: many
v_gene: TRBV11-2
j_gene: TRBJ2-2

CDR3aa: CSVGDSGTQETQYF
CDR3nt: TGCAGCGTGGGGGATAGCGGGACCCAAGAGACCCAGTACTTC
d_gene: TRBD2
abundance: many
v_gene: TRBV20-1
j_gene: TRBJ2-5

CDR3aa: CASSQGGLNSPLHF
CDR3nt: TGTGCCAGCAGCCAAGGGGGGTTAAATTCACCCCTCCACTTT
d_gene: NA
abundance: many
v_gene: TRBV3-1
j_gene: TRBJ1-6

CDR3aa: CASAFRDGAEKLFF
CDR3nt: TGTGCCAGCGCGTTCCGGGACGGCGCCGAAAAACTGTTTTTT
d_gene: NA
abundance: many
v_gene: TRBV28
j_gene: TRBJ1-4

CDR3aa: CASIGTGNTIYF
CDR3nt: TGTGCCAGCATAGGGACTGGAAACACCATATATTTT
d_gene: NA
abundance: many
v_gene: TRBV28
j_gene: TRBJ1-3

CDR3aa: CASSSSGRGILAGELFF
CDR3nt: TGTGCCAGCAGTTCCAGCGGGAGGGGGATTTTAGCCGGGGAGCTGTTTTTT
d_gene: TRBD2
abundance: many
v_gene: TRBV28
j_gene: TRBJ2-2

CDR3aa: CASSRPGTSGRGTQYF
CDR3nt: TGTGCCAGCAGTCGCCCTGGGACTAGCGGGAGAGGGACCCAGTACTTC
d_gene: TRBD2
abundance: many
v_gene: TRBV28
j_gene: TRBJ2-5

CDR3aa: CASSGKEGYTEAFF
CDR3nt: TGTGCCAGCAGCGGCAAGGAGGGTTACACTGAAGCTTTCTTT
d_gene: NA
abundance: NA
v_gene: TRBV7-9
j_gene: TRBJ1-1